Described below is a single T cell receptor (beta chain) sequence and its context. Germline V gives CDR1 MDHEN, CDR2 SYDVKM. The CDR3 has 18 amino acids. The V end lost 6 bases, the J end lost 0 bases, and 21 bases lay between the germline ends. This entry is derived from a study of blood T cell repertoires in COVID-19. Across the study: Acute and convalescent COVID-19 specimens originated in the United States, Italy and Spain. T cells, B-cell-depleted T cells, or PBMCs provided the cDNA or gDNA that served as material.

Per the original data handling: The assay estimated nucleated cells by amplifying reference gene primers. Some clones are missing from TCRdb's copy, which holds only in-frame ones; the method was immunoSEQ multiplex PCR. Clone size and V and J calls were adopted from that table, with D and trimming inferred from the DNA. The table shows 35,000 to 55,000 clones, with 88% occurring only once. This clonotype was sampled from a human donor in a cohort sampled during active COVID-19. Sequenced sample: peripheral blood. The chain is built from TRBV28 and TRBJ1-3; a possible D gene is TRBD1 (6 bases). As DNA, the CDR3 is TGTGCCAGCAGCTTTGATCGCCGGGACACTCGCTCTGGAAACACCATATATTTT. It specifies CASSFDRRDTRSGNTIYF.